This TCR beta chain was found in a study of CD8 T cells in Susac syndrome. RNA totalling about 0.5 to 1 ug underwent reverse transcription with random hexamers. TCRdb reprocessed the immunoSEQ multiplex PCR reads via MiXCR and lists one record per CDR3 protein. This table has 200,000 or so distinct CDR3 sequences, approximately 94% appearing once. This CDR3 is 13 amino acids long. V shed 4 bases and J shed 6 bases, with 13 bases lying between them. The chain carries TRBV12-3 or TRBV12-4 and TRBJ2-7, with D unclear. The sequenced sample consisted of CD4+ T cells from PBMCs. This TCR derives from a human donor with Susac syndrome. CDR3 in DNA: TGTGCCAGCAGTTATCTAGAAAGCTCCGAGCAGTACTTC. This encodes CASSYLESSEQYF.